This T cell receptor beta chain originates from a study of identical twins. TCRdb reprocessed the 5' RACE reads via MiXCR and lists one record per CDR3 protein. The table shows roughly 1,500,000 distinct CDR3 sequences, with under 35% occurring only once. As to this clonotype: Its antigen remains unidentified.

Study observations and caveats: Twins shared out-of-frame alpha sequences with excess low generation probability. Beta out-of-frame sequences showed weaker excess sharing between twins.

With 7 bases removed from V and 0 bases from J, the gap between germline ends came to 22 bases. CDR1 is WNHNN, CDR2 SYGVQD, per germline (reference sequence). There are 18 residues in the CDR3. The sequence was obtained from a newborn girl in good health. Material: cord blood. The chain uses TRBV10-1 and TRBJ2-4, with a tentative D call TRBD2 (6 bases). The CDR3, as DNA: TGCGCCAGCACCTGCCCCCGGGGGAAGGGAATAGCCAAAAACATTCAGTACTTC. Its translation is CASTCPRGKGIAKNIQYF.